The rows below give T cell receptor beta chains drawn from one sample of a study of cytomegalovirus exposure and HLA in healthy donors. Libraries were prepared by immunoSEQ multiplex PCR; TCRdb keeps only in-frame clonotypes and omits some of them. The sample has approximately 170,000 clones, around 78% seen once. The source material was PBMCs. The receptors originated from a woman aged 40 to 50 in good health and CMV-seronegative. CDR3s include the opening cysteine and the closing phenylalanine or tryptophan. A D gene is named only where the DNA matches it firmly. Clone size, where shown, is once, few, many, or a class for clones that have expanded.

D gene	V gene	J gene	clone size	CDR3 DNA	CDR3 protein
TRBD1	TRBV4-2	TRBJ1-5	.	TGTGCCAGCAGCCCTCGGAACAGGGGCAATAGCAATCAGCCCCAGCATTTT	CASSPRNRGNSNQPQHF
TRBD1	TRBV5-1	TRBJ1-5	once	TGCGCCAGCAGCTCGGCGCCCGGACAGGGGGGTCTGGCCCAGCATTTT	CASSSAPGQGGLAQHF
.	TRBV6-1	TRBJ1-5	few	TGTGCCAGCCGACGGGATAGCAATCAGCCCCAGCATTTT	CASRRDSNQPQHF
.	TRBV4-1	TRBJ1-4	.	TGCGCCAGCAGCCAAGACGGTTCCCTAGGTGGACTGTTTTTT	CASSQDGSLGGLFF
.	TRBV28	TRBJ2-6	.	TGTGCCAGCGAGGGGCGGGGTCTCTCTGGGGCCAACGTCCTGACTTTC	CASEGRGLSGANVLTF
.	TRBV25-1	TRBJ1-1	.	TGTGCCAGCAGTGAAGTACGGGTGAACACTGAAGCTTTCTTT	CASSEVRVNTEAFF
TRBD1	TRBV30	TRBJ2-7	once	TGTGCCTCCTCGACAGGGGGGGCCTACGAGCAGTACTTC	CASSTGGAYEQYF
TRBD1	TRBV5-4	TRBJ1-1	.	TGTGCCAGCAGCCAGACAGGGGCGAACACTGAAGCTTTCTTT	CASSQTGANTEAFF
TRBD1	TRBV11-2	TRBJ1-2	.	TGTGCCAGCAGTACCATAGGGGGCACCTATGGCTACACCTTC	CASSTIGGTYGYTF
.	TRBV11-3	TRBJ2-3	once	TGTGCCAGCAGCTCCGGCACAGATACGCAGTATTTT	CASSSGTDTQYF
TRBD2	TRBV5-1	TRBJ2-7	few	TGCGCCAGCAGCTCATCCCCTAGCGGGAGATTCGAGCAGTACTTC	CASSSSPSGRFEQYF
.	TRBV5-1	TRBJ2-1	once	TGCGCCAGTAGCTTACAGGGTTCCAATGAGCAGTTCTTC	CASSLQGSNEQFF
TRBD2	TRBV6-1	TRBJ2-1	.	TGTGCCAGCAGTGGTCCCGGGACTAGAGCCCAAAATGAGCAGTTCTTC	CASSGPGTRAQNEQFF
.	TRBV28	TRBJ2-2	.	TGTGCCAGCACGGTATTAGCGGGGGAGCTGTTTTTT	CASTVLAGELFF
TRBD2	TRBV6-1	TRBJ2-2	.	TGTGCCAGCAGTGCGTCTAGCGGAGGGAACACCGGGGAGCTGTTTTTT	CASSASSGGNTGELFF
.	TRBV27	TRBJ2-7	.	TGTGCCAGCAGAACAGGGGGGGTGCAGTACTTC	CASRTGGVQYF
.	TRBV30	TRBJ1-4	.	TGTGCCTGGAGTCCCGGGAGGAAGAATGAAAAACTGTTTTTT	CAWSPGRKNEKLFF
.	TRBV7-8	TRBJ2-1	.	TGTGCCAGCAGTTTCACCGGGGAGCAGTTCTTC	CASSFTGEQFF
TRBD2	TRBV11-2	TRBJ2-1	.	TGTGCCAGCAGCCCCCGGACTAGCGGGAGTTGGGGCGGCAATGAGCAGTTCTTC	CASSPRTSGSWGGNEQFF
.	TRBV6-6	TRBJ2-7	few	TGTGCCAGCAGTTGGGAGGGGGACCGCTACGAGCAGTACTTC	CASSWEGDRYEQYF
TRBD2	TRBV19	TRBJ2-1	.	TGTGCCAGTAGTATAGATCTCCCTGGACTAGCGGCCTACAATGAGCAGTTCTTC	CASSIDLPGLAAYNEQFF
TRBD1	TRBV4-1	TRBJ2-7	.	TGCGCCAGCAGCCAAAGCAGGACAGGCGAAGAGCAGTACTTC	CASSQSRTGEEQYF
.	TRBV7-9	TRBJ1-4	.	TGTGCCAGCAGCTTAGCGCGGGGGCATGAAAAACTGTTTTTT	CASSLARGHEKLFF
.	TRBV4-2	TRBJ2-3	.	TGTGCCAGCAGCCTAGGGGCTAGTGGGCCTAGCACAGATACGCAGTATTTT	CASSLGASGPSTDTQYF
.	TRBV30	TRBJ2-7	.	TGTGCCTGGAGTAGGAGCGGCTACGAGCAGTACTTC	CAWSRSGYEQYF
TRBD1	TRBV2	TRBJ2-4	.	TGTGCCAGCAGTGTACAGGGGGCGGAAAACATTCAGTACTTC	CASSVQGAENIQYF
.	TRBV7-8	TRBJ1-1	.	TGTGCCAGCAGGGCCAGCGAAATGAACACTGAAGCTTTCTTT	CASRASEMNTEAFF
.	TRBV5-4	TRBJ1-4	few	TGTGCCAGCAGCTTGAGGGGAGGTCAAGAAAAACTGTTTTTT	CASSLRGGQEKLFF
.	TRBV11-2	TRBJ2-5	.	TGTGCCAGCAGCCAGGTATCCGAGACCCAGTACTTC	CASSQVSETQYF
.	TRBV10-3	TRBJ2-1	once	TGTGCCATTTCGACTGGCCACAATGAGCAGTTCTTC	CAISTGHNEQFF
.	TRBV14	TRBJ2-3	.	TGTGCCAGCAGCCAAGGGGCTGGCGGGTACCGTAGCACAGATACGCAGTATTTT	CASSQGAGGYRSTDTQYF
TRBD2	TRBV5-4	TRBJ2-1	.	TGTGCCAGCAGCTTGAGCGGGAGGGGAGACAATGAGCAGTTCTTC	CASSLSGRGDNEQFF
.	TRBV9	TRBJ2-3	.	TGTGCCAGCAGTCCCTCCCCCGGTACGTCAGATACGCAGTATTTT	CASSPSPGTSDTQYF
.	TRBV21-1	TRBJ2-5	.	TGTGCCAGCACCCCTTCGGAGGGATGGGAGACCCAGTACTTC	CASTPSEGWETQYF
TRBD2	TRBV7-2	TRBJ2-3	.	TGTGCCAGCAGCTTAGCGAACAGCGGGATAGCAAGAGATACGCAGTATTTT	CASSLANSGIARDTQYF
TRBD1	TRBV5-1	TRBJ1-2	.	TGCGCCAGCAGCTCGACAGGGTCCCTCCTATATGGCTACACCTTC	CASSSTGSLLYGYTF
TRBD1	TRBV30	TRBJ1-1	.	TGTGCCTGGACCTACGCGGACAGGCTGAACACTGAAGCTTTCTTT	CAWTYADRLNTEAFF
.	TRBV30	TRBJ1-2	.	TGTGCCTGGAGTCGAGACAGCCCCTATGGCTACACCTTC	CAWSRDSPYGYTF
.	TRBV6-5	TRBJ1-1	.	TGTGCCAGCAGTTACCGGCAGCGGAACACTGAAGCTTTCTTT	CASSYRQRNTEAFF
TRBD1	TRBV28	TRBJ1-5	.	TGTGCCAGCAGTCTCCCACAGGGGGCGATGGGGCGGCCCCAGCATTTT	CASSLPQGAMGRPQHF